A selection of T cell receptor beta chains follows, all from one sample in a study of shared clonotypes between healthy human individuals. Sequenced by immunoSEQ multiplex PCR; TCRdb stores in-frame clones only, minus some. The sample carries around 2.5 million clones, roughly 93% recorded once. The sequenced material came from naive CD4+ T cells from PBMCs. The receptors derive from a man aged 18 to 30 in good health. Some clones in this sample may be carry-over from other donors' samples. CDR3s include the opening cysteine and the closing phenylalanine or tryptophan.

>12|TRBV30|TRBJ1-2
CAWNAGQASYTF
>16|TRBV11-3|TRBJ2-1
CASSLAGTSDYNEQFF
>14|TRBV7-9|TRBJ2-1
CASSRGGPYNEQFF
>12|TRBV2|TRBJ2-5
CASSGQGETQYF
>16|TRBV9|TRBJ1-2
CASSASSGTGRYGYTF
>16|TRBV28|TRBJ2-2
CASSLFWRENTGELFF
>15|TRBV19|TRBJ1-5
CASSLGGTGNQPQHF
>15|TRBV5-4|TRBJ2-7
CASSAGLAGSYEQYF
>16|TRBV7-2|TRBJ2-1
CASSFKAGPTYNEQFF
>11|TRBV20-1|TRBJ1-2
CSAIGNYGYTF
>15|TRBV19|TRBJ1-1
CASSIGGLENTEAFF